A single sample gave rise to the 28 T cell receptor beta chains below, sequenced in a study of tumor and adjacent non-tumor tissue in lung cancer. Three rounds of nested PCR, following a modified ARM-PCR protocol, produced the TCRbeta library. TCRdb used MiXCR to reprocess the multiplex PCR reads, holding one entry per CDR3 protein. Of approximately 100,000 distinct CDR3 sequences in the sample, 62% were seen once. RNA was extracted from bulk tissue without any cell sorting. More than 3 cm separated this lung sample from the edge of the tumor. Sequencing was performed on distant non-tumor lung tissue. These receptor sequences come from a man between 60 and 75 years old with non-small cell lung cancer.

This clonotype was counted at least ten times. CDR3 in amino acids: CASSSLETQYF. The CDR3 nucleotides are TGTGCCAGCAGCTCCCTAGAGACCCAGTACTTC. The J gene is TRBJ2-5, the V gene TRBV11-2, with D unresolved. CDR3 length equals 11 residues. From germline, CDR1 is SGHAT and CDR2 FQNNGV. V was cut by 4 bases and J by 4 bases, with 4 bases left in between.

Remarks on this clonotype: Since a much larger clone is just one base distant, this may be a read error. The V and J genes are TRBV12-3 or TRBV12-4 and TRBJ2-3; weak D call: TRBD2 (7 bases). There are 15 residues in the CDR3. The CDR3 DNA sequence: TGTACCAGCAGCCGGGGGCGGGGGAGCACAGATACGCAGTATTTT. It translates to CTSSRGRGSTDTQYF.

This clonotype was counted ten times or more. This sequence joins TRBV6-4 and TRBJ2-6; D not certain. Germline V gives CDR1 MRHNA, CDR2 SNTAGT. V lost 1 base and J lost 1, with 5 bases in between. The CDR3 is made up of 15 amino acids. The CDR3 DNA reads TGTGCCAGCAGTGACTTTAATTCTGGGGCCAACGTCCTGACTTTC. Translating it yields CASSDFNSGANVLTF.

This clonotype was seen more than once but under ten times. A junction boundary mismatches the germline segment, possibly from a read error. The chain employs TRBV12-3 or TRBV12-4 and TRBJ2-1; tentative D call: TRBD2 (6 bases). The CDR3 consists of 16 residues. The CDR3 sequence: CASSPKGGVAYNEQFF. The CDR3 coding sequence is TGTGCCAGCAGTCCCAAGGGCGGGGTCGCCTACAATGAGCAATTCTTC.

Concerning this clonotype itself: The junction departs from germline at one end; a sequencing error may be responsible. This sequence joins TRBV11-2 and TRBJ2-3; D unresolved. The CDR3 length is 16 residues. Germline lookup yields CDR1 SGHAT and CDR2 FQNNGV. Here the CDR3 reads CASSFSYAYSTDMQYF. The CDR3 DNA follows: TGTGCCAGCAGCTTCTCGTACGCGTATAGCACAGATATGCAGTATTTT.

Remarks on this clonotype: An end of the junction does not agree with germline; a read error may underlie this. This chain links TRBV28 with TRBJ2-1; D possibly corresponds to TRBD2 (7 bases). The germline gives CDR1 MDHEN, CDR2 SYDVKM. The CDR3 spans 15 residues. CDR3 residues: CVSSFPGGSPHEQFF. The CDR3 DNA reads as TGTGTCAGCAGTTTTCCGGGGGGCTCCCCCCATGAGCAGTTCTTC.

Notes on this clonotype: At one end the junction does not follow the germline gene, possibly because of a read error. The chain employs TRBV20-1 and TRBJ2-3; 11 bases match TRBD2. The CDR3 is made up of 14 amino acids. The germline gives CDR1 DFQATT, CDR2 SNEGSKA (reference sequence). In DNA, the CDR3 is TGCAGTGTTCTGACTAGCGGGAACACAGATACTCAGTATTTT. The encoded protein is CSVLTSGNTDTQYF.

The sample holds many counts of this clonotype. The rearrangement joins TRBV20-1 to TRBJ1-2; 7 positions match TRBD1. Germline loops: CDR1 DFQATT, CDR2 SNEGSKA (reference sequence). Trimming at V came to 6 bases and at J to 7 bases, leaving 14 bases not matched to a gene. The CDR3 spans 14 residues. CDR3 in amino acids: CSAPAKGAFSGYTF. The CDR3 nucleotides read TGCAGTGCCCCCGCGAAGGGGGCTTTCTCTGGCTACACCTTC.

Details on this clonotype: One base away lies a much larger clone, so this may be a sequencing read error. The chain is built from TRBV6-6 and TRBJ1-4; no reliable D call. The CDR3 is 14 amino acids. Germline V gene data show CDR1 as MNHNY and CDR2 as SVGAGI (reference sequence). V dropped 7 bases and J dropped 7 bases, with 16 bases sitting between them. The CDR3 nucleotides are TGTGCCAGCACCGACAAGGCGAACGGTGAAAAACTGTTTTTT. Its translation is CASTDKANGEKLFF.

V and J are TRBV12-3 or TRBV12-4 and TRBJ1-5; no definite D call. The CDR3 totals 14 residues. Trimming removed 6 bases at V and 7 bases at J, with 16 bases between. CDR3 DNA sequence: TGTGCCAGCAGCTTAAAGTCTCGAGGCCAGCCCCAGCATTTT. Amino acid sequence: CASSLKSRGQPQHF.

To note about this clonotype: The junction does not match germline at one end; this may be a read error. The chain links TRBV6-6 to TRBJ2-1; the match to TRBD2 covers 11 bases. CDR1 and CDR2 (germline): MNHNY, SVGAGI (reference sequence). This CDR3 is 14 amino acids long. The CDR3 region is CANSTSGSHNGQFF. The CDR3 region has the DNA TGTGCCAACAGTACTAGCGGGAGTCACAATGGGCAGTTCTTC.

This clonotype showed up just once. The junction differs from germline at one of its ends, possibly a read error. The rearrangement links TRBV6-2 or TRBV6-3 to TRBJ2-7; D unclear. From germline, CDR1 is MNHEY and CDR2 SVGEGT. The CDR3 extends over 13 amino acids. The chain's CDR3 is CSSNDPVTYEQYF. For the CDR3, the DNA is TGTTCCAGCAATGACCCGGTGACCTACGAGCAGTACTTC.

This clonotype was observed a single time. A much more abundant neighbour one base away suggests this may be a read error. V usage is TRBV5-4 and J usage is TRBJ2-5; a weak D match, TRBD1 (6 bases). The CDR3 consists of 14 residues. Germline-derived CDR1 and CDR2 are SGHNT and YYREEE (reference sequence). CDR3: CANSFLDSQETQYF. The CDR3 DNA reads TGTGCCAACAGCTTCCTGGACAGCCAAGAGACCCAGTACTTC.

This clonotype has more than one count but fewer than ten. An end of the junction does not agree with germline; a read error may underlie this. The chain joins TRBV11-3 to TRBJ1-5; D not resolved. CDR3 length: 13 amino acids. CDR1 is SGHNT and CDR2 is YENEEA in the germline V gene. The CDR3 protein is CASSLGPNRPQHF. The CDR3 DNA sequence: TGCGCCAGCAGCCTCGGGCCGAATCGGCCCCAGCATTTT.

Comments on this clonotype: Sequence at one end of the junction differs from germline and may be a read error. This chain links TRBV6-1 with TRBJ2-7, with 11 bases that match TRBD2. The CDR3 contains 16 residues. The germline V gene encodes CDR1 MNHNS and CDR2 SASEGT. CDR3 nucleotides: TGTGCTAGCAGGGAACCTGGACTAGCGGGCTTCAACGAGCAGTACTTC. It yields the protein CASREPGLAGFNEQYF.

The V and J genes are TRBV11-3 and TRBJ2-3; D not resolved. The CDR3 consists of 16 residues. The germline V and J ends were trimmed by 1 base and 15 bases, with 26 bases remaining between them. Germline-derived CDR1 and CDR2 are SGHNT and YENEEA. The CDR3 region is CASSLGSRVSTDTQYF. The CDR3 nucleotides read TGTGCCAGCAGCTTAGGGAGCAGAGTGAGCACAGATACACAATATTTT. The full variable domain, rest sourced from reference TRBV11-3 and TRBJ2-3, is EAGVVQSPRYKIIEKKQPVAFWCNPISGHNTLYWYLQNLGQGPELLIRYENEEAVDDSQLPKDRFSAERLKGVDSTLKIQPAELGDSAVYLCASSLGSRVSTDTQYFGPGTRLTVL.

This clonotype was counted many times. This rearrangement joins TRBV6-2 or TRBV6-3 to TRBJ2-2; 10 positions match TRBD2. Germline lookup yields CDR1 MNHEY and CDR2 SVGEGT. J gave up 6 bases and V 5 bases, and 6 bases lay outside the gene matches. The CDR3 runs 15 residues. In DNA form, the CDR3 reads TGTGCCAGCAGTCTTAGCGGGGGGAGTGCCGGGGAGCTGTTTTTT. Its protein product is CASSLSGGSAGELFF.

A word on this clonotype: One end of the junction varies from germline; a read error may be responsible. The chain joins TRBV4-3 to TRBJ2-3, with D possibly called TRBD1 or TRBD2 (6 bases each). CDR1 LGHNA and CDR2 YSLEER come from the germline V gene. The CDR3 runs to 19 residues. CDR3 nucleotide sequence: TGCACCAGCAGCCAAGATCTAACCGAAGGGGGGACGGCGGACAGTACGCAGAATTTT. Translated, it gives CTSSQDLTEGGTADSTQNF.

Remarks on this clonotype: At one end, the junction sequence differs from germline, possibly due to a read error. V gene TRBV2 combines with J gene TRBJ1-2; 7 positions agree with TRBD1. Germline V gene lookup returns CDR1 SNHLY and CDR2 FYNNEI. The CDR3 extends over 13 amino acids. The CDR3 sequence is CASSPQGIEGYAF. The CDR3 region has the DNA TGTGCCAGCAGCCCACAGGGGATTGAGGGCTACGCCTTC. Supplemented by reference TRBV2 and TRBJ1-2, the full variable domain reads EPEVTQTPSHQVTQMGQEVILRCVPISNHLYFYWYRQILGQKVEFLVSFYNNEISEKSEIFDDQFSVERPDGSNFTLKIRSTKLEDSAMYFCASSPQGIEGYAFGSGTRLTVV.

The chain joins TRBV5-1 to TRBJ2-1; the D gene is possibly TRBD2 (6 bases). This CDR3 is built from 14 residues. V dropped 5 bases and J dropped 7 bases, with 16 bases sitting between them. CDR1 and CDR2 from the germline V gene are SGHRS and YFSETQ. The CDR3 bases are TGCGCCAGCAGTGGGGGACTGGGTTTTAATGAGCAGTTCTTC. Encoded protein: CASSGGLGFNEQFF.

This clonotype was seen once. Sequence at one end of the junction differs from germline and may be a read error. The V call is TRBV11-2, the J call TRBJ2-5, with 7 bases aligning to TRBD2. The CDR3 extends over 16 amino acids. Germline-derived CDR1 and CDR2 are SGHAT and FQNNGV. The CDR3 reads CASSLGSGGRQETKYF. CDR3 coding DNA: TGTGCCAGCAGCTTAGGGAGTGGCGGGAGACAAGAGACCAAGTACTTC. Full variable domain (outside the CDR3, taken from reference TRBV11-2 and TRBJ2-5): EAGVAQSPRYKIIEKRQSVAFWCNPISGHATLYWYQQILGQGPKLLIQFQNNGVVDDSQLPKDRFSAERLKGVDSTLKIQPAKLEDSAVYLCASSLGSGGRQETKYFGPGTRLLVL.

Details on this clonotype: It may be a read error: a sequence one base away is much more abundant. CDR3 region: CASRLMGTQYF. As DNA, the CDR3 is TGTGCCAGCCGCCTCATGGGTACGCAGTATTTT. The chain recombines TRBV6-2 or TRBV6-3 with TRBJ2-3; no clear D gene. V was shortened by 8 bases and J by 8 bases, with 11 bases between the two germline ends. The germline gives CDR1 MNHEY, CDR2 SVGEGT. CDR3 length: 11 amino acids.

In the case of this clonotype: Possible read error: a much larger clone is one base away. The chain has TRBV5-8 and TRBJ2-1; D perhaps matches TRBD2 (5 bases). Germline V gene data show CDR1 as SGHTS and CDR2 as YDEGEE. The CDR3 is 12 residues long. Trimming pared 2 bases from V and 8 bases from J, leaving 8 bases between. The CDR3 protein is CASSLRGYEQFF. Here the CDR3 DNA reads TGTGCCAGCAGCTTACGGGGATATGAGCAGTTCTTC.

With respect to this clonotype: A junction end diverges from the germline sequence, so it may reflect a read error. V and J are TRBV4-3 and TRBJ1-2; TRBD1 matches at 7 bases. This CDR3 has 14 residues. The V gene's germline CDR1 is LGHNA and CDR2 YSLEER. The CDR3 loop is CASSRRTGNYGYIF. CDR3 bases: TGCGCCAGCAGCCGAAGGACAGGTAACTATGGCTACATCTTC.

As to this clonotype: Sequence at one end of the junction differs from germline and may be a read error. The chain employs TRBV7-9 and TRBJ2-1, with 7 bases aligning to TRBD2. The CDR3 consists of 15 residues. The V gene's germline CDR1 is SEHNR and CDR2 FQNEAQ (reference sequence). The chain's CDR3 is CASSLAAGVYNEQFF. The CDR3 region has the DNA TGTGCCAGCAGTTTAGCTGCGGGAGTATACAATGAGCAGTTCTTC.

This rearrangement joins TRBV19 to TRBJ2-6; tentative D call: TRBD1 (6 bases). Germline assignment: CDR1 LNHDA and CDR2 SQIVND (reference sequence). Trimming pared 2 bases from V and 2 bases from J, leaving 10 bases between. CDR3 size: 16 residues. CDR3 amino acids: CASSIPHRAGANVLTF. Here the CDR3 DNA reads TGTGCCAGTAGTATACCCCACAGGGCTGGGGCCAACGTCCTGACTTTC.

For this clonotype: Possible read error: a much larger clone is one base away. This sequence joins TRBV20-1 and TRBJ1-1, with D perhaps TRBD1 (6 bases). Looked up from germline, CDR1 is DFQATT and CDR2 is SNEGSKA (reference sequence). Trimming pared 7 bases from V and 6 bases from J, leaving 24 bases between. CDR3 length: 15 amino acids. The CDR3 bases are TGCAGTGATAGCAAGATAGGACAGTTTAGCGCTGAAGCTTTCTTT. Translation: CSDSKIGQFSAEAFF.

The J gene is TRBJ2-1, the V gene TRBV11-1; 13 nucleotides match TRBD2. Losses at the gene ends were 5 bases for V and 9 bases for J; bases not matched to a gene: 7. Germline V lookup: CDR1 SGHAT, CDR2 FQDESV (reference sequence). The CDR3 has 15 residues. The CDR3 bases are TGTGCCAGCAGCGTCAGACTAGCGGGAGGTTCTGAGCAGTTCTTC. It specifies CASSVRLAGGSEQFF.